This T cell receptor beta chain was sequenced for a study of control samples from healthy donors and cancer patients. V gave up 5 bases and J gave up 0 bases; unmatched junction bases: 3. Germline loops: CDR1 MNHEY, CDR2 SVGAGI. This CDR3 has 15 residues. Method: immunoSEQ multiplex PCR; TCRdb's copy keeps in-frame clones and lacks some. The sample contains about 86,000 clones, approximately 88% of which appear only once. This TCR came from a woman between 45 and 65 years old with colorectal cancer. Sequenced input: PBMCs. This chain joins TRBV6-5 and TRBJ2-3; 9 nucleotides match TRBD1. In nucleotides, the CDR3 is TGTGCCAGCAGTCGGGACAGGGAAAGCACAGATACGCAGTATTTT. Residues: CASSRDRESTDTQYF.